This TCR beta chain came from a study of regulatory T cells in long-lasting Graves disease. Study-level findings and limits: More public clonotypes were shared by persistent patients (around 2,800) than by new patients (roughly 930). Favored usage of TRBV28, TRBJ1-2 and TRBJ2-5 was recorded in persistent disease.

As regards this clonotype: Its target is unknown.

Indicated time point: newly diagnosed GD, antithyroid drugs for less than 3 months. There was RNA extracted from PBMCs, and the TCR library was made from it. With 6 bases clipped from V and 5 bases from J, the junction kept 9 bases outside the gene matches. The CDR3 has 14 amino acids. Germline CDR1 is MNHEY and CDR2 is SVGEGT. CDR3 regions were amplified by Arm-PCR using iRepertoire HTBI primers to build TCR beta libraries. Using its own MiXCR run on the multiplex PCR reads, TCRdb lists one record per CDR3 protein. Among 400,000 to 500,000 distinct CDR3 sequences listed, more than 13% were seen once. These data are also associated with another study on T cells in Graves' hyperthyroidism and ophthalmopathy. This second study notes: Those with hyperthyroidism were 18 to 65 years old, newly diagnosed, and ill for under 2 months. Ophthalmopathy and stable hyperthyroidism were separated by a 13 V-J model.

This material consisted of peripheral blood mononuclear cells (PBMCs), taken at new diagnosis, from a patient treated with antithyroid drugs. This receptor was taken from a woman aged 25 to 39 with Graves disease. This chain links TRBV6-2 or TRBV6-3 with TRBJ2-5; 7 positions agree with TRBD1. The CDR3 region has the DNA TGTGCCAGCAGGAACAGGGGCAGGGTGGAGACCCAGTACTTC. Translating it yields CASRNRGRVETQYF.